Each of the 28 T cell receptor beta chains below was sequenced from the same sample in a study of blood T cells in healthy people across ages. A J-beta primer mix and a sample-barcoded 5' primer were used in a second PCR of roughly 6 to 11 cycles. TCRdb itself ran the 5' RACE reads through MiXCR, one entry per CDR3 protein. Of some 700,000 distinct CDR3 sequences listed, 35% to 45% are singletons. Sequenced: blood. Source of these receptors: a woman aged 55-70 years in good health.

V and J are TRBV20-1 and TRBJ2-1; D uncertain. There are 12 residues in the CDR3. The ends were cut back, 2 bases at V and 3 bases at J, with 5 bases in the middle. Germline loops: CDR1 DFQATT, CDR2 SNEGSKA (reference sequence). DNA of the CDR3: TGCAGTGCTAGAACCGTCTACAATGAGCAGTTCTTC. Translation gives CSARTVYNEQFF.

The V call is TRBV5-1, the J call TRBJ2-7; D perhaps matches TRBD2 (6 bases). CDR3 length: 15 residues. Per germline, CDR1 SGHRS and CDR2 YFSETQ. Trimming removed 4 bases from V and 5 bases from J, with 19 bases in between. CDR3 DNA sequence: TGCGCCAGCAGCCCCAGGAACGGGGGAGGCGACGAGCAGTACTTC. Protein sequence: CASSPRNGGGDEQYF.

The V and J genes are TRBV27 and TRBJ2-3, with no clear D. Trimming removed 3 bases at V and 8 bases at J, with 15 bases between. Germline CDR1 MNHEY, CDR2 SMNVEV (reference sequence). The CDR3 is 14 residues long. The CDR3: CASSFPKMGGTQYF. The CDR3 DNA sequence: TGTGCCAGCAGTTTCCCCAAAATGGGCGGTACGCAGTATTTT.

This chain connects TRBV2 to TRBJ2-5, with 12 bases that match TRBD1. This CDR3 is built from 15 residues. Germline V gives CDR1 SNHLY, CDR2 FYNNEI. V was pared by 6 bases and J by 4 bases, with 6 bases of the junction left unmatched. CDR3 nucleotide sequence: TGTGCCAGCAGCTACCGGGACAGGGGGCGAGAGACCCAGTACTTC. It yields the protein CASSYRDRGRETQYF.

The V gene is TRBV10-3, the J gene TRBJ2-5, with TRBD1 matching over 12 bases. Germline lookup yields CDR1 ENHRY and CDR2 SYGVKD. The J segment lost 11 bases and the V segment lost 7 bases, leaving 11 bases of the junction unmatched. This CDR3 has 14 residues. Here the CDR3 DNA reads TGTGCCATCATGGGACAGGGGGCGCATCATGTGCAGTACTTC. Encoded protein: CAIMGQGAHHVQYF.

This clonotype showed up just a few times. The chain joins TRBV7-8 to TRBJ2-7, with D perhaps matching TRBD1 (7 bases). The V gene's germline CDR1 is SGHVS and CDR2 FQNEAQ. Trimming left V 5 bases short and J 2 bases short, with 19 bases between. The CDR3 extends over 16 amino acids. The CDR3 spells CASSQGGQTVTYEQYF. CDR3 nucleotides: TGTGCCAGCAGCCAGGGGGGTCAAACCGTAACCTACGAGCAGTACTTC.

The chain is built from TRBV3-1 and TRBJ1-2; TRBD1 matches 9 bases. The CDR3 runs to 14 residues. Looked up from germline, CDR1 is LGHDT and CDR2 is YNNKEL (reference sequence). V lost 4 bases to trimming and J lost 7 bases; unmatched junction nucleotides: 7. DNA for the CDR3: TGTGCCAGCAGCCGCGGACAGGGGACTGGTGGCTACACCTTC. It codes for CASSRGQGTGGYTF.

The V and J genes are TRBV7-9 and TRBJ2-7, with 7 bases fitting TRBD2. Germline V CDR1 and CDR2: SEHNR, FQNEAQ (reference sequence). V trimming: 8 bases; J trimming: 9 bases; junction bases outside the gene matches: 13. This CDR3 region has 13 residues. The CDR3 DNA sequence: TGTGCCAGCCAACTCTGGGGAGGGGACGGGCAGTACTTC. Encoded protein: CASQLWGGDGQYF. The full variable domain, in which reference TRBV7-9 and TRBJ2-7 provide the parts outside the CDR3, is DTGVSQNPRHKITKRGQNVTFRCDPISEHNRLYWYRQTLGQGPEFLTYFQNEAQLEKSRLLSDRFSAERPKGSFSTLEIQRTEQGDSAMYLCASQLWGGDGQYFGPGTRLTVT.

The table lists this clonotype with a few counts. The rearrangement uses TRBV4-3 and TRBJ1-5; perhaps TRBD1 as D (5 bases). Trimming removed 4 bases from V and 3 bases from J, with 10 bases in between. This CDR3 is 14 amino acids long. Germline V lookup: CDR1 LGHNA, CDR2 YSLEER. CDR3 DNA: TGCGCCAGCAGCCTCGGACACGCCAATCAGCCCCAGCATTTT. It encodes CASSLGHANQPQHF.

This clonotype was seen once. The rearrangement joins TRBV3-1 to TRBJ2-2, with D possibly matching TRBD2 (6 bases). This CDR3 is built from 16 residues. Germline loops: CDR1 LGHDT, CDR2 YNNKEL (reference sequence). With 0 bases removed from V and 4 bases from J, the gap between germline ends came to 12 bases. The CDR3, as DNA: TGTGCCAGCAGCCAAGAGGCAGGGAGGAGCACCGGGGAGCTGTTTTTT. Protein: CASSQEAGRSTGELFF.

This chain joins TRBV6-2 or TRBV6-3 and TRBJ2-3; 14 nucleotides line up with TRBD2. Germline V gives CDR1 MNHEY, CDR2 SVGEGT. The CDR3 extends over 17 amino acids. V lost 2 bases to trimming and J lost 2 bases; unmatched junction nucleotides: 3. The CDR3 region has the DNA TGTGCCAGCAGTTACGGACTAGCGGGGGGATACACAGATACGCAGTATTTT. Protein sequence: CASSYGLAGGYTDTQYF.

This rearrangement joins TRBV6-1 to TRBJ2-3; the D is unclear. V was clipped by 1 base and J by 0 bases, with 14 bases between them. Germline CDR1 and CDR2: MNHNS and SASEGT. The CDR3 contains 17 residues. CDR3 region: CASSEEMAPSSTDTQYF. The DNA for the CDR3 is TGTGCCAGCAGTGAAGAAATGGCCCCTTCTAGCACAGATACGCAGTATTTT.

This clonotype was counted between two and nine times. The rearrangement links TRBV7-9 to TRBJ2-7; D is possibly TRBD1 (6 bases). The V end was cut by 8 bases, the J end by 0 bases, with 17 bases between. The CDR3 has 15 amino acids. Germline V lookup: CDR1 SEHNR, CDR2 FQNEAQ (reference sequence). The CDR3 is CASVNSQGGSYEQYF. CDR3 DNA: TGTGCCAGCGTCAACTCACAGGGCGGCTCCTACGAGCAGTACTTC.

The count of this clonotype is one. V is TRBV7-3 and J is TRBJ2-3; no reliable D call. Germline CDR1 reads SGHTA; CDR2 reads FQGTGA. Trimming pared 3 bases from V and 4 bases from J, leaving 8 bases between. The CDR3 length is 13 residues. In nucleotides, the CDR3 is TGTGCCAGCAGCTTTCGTCAGGCAGATACGCAGTATTTT. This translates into CASSFRQADTQYF.

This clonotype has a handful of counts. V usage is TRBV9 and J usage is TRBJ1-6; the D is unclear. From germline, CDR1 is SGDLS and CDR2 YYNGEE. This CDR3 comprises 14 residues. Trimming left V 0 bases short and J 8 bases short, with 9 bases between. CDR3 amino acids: CASSVAPGDSPLHF. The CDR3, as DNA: TGTGCCAGCAGCGTAGCGCCGGGAGATTCACCCCTCCACTTT.

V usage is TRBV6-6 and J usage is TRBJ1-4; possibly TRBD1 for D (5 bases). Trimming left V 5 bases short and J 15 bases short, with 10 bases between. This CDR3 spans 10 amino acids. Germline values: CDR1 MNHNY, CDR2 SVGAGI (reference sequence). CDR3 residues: CASSGGRVFF. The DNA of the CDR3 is TGTGCCAGCAGTGGGGGGAGGGTGTTTTTT.

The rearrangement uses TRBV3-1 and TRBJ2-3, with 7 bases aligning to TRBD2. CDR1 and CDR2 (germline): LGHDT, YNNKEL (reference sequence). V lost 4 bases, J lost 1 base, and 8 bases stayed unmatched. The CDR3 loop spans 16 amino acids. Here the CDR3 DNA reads TGTGCCAGCAGCCCCTCCTGGGCGGGGGGCACAGATACGCAGTATTTT. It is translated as CASSPSWAGGTDTQYF.

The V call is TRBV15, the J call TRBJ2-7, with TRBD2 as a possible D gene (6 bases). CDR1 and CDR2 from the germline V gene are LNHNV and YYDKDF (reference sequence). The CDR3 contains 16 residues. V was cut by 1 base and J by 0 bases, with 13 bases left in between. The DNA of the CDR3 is TGTGCCACCAGCAGAGGAGGAGGGGCCGTCTCCTACGAGCAGTACTTC. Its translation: CATSRGGGAVSYEQYF.

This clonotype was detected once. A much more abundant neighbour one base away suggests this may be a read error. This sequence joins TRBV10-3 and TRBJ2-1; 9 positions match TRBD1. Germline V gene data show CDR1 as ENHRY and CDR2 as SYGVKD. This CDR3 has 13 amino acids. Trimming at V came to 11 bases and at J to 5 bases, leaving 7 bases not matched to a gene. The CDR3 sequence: CAVVGQGDNEQFF. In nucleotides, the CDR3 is TGTGCCGTCGTGGGACAGGGTGACAATGAGCAGTTCTTC.

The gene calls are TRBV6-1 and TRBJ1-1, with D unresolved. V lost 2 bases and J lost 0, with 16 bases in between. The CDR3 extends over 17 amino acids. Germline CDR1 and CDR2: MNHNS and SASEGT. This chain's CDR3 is CASSEPRRNLLNTEAFF. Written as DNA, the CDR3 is TGTGCCAGCAGTGAACCGCGGCGTAATCTACTGAACACTGAAGCTTTCTTT.

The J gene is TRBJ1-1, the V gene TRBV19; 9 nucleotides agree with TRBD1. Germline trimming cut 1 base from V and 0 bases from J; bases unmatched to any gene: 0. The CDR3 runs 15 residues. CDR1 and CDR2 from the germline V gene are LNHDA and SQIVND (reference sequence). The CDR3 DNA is TGTGCCAGTAGTATAGGGGACAGGGTGAACACTGAAGCTTTCTTT. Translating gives CASSIGDRVNTEAFF.

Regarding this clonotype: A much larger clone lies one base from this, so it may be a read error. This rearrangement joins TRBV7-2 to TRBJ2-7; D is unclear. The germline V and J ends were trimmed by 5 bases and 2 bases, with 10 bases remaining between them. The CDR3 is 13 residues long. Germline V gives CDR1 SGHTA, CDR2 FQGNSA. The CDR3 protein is CASSQVPAYEQYF. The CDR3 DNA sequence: TGTGCCAGCAGCCAGGTACCCGCCTACGAGCAGTACTTC. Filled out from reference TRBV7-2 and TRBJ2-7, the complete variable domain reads GAGVSQSPSNKVTEKGKDVELRCDPISGHTALYWYRQSLGQGLEFLIYFQGNSAPDKSGLPSDRFSAERTGGSVSTLTIQRTQQEDSAVYLCASSQVPAYEQYFGPGTRLTVT.

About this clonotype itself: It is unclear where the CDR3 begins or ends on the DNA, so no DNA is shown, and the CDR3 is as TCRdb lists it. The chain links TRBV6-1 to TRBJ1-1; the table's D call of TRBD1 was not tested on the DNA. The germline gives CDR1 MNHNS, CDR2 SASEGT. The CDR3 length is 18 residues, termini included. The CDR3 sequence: CASSPWTGLSVQGTEAFF.

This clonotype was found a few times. The CDR3 nucleotides are TGCGCCAGCAGCTCGGGACTAGCGGGGGGGCTGGGCGAGCAGTACTTC. It specifies CASSSGLAGGLGEQYF. The rearrangement uses TRBV5-1 and TRBJ2-7; TRBD2 agrees at 16 bases. Looked up from germline, CDR1 is SGHRS and CDR2 is YFSETQ. The length of the CDR3 is 16 residues. V lost 3 bases to trimming and J lost 6 bases; unmatched junction nucleotides: 6.

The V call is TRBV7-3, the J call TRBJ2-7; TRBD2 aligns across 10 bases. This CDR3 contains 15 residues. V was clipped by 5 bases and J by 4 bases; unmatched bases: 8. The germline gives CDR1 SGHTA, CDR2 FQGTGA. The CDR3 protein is CASSITSGNLYEQYF. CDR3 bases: TGTGCCAGCAGCATCACTAGCGGGAACCTATACGAGCAGTACTTC.

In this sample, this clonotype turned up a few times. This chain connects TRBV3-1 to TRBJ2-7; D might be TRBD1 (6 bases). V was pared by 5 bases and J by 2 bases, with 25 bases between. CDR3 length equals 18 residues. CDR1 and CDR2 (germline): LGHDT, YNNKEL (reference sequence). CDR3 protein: CASSSQTGRGGNTYEQYF. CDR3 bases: TGTGCCAGCAGCTCCCAAACCGGAAGAGGGGGTAATACCTACGAGCAGTACTTC.

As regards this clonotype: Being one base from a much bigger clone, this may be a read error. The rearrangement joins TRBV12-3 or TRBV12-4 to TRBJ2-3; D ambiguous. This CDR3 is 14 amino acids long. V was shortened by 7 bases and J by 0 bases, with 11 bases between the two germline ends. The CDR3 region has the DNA TGTGCCAGCAACTCAGGTTTTAGCACAGATACGCAGTATTTT. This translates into CASNSGFSTDTQYF.

Here the CDR3 reads CASSLAQRLDGYTF. The CDR3 DNA reads as TGTGCCAGCAGCTTAGCCCAGCGGCTGGATGGCTACACCTTC. The chain recombines TRBV7-9 with TRBJ1-2; D unclear. This CDR3 contains 14 residues. Germline CDR1 reads SEHNR; CDR2 reads FQNEAQ (reference sequence). Deletions cut 0 bases from V and 6 bases from J, with 11 bases between.